The 5 T cell receptor beta chains in this list originate from one sample, sequenced in a study of cytomegalovirus exposure and HLA in healthy donors. Vbeta (60) and Jbeta (13) primers were used in the PCR. Clones were read by immunoSEQ multiplex PCR, and TCRdb kept only the in-frame ones, dropping some. The data show approximately 150,000 clones, 80% to 90% seen once. Sequences were obtained from PBMCs. These TCRs come from a woman aged 40-49 years in good health and CMV-seropositive.

The chain carries TRBV18 and TRBJ2-2; D is ambiguous. V was clipped by 6 bases and J by 3 bases, with 8 bases between them. CDR1 and CDR2 from the germline V gene are KGHSH and LQKENI. This CDR3 spans 13 amino acids. This CDR3 reads CASSLLDTGELFF. The CDR3 DNA reads as TGTGCCAGCTCTCTGTTAGACACCGGGGAGCTGTTTTTT. The full variable domain, its missing parts supplied by reference TRBV18 and TRBJ2-2, is NAGVMQNPRHLVRRRGQEARLRCSPMKGHSHVYWYRQLPEEGLKFMVYLQKENIIDESGMPKERFSAEFPKEGPSILRIQQVVRGDSAAYFCASSLLDTGELFFGEGSRLTVL.

This clone was seen only a few times. The rearrangement joins TRBV19 to TRBJ2-5; TRBD1 agrees at 8 bases. Per the germline V gene, CDR1 is LNHDA and CDR2 is SQIVND (reference sequence). Trimming cost V 3 bases and J 5 bases; bases outside gene matches: 11. There are 16 residues in the CDR3. CDR3 sequence reads: CASSIGWAGGEETQYF. The CDR3 coding sequence is TGTGCCAGTAGTATCGGGTGGGCAGGGGGCGAGGAGACCCAGTACTTC.

The V call is TRBV2, the J call TRBJ2-5; D is undetermined. V was cut by 8 bases and J by 4 bases, with 14 bases left in between. CDR1 is SNHLY and CDR2 is FYNNEI in the germline V gene. CDR3 length equals 13 residues. CDR3 DNA sequence: TGTGCCAGCGGGCCAGTTCAAGGAGAGACCCAGTACTTC. It yields the protein CASGPVQGETQYF.

The chain is built from TRBV4-2 and TRBJ1-5; 7 positions agree with TRBD1. Germline-derived CDR1 and CDR2 are LGHNA and YNFKEQ. The junction had 3 bases not matched to a gene; V was cut back by 0 bases and J by 1 base. This CDR3 has 16 amino acids. CDR3 residues: CASSQDLGQSNQPQHF. In DNA, the CDR3 is TGTGCCAGCAGCCAAGACCTGGGACAGAGCAATCAGCCCCAGCATTTT.

The rearrangement links TRBV27 to TRBJ2-1; D is ambiguous. The V end lost 10 bases, the J end lost 3 bases, and 22 bases lay between the germline ends. Germline V gives CDR1 MNHEY, CDR2 SMNVEV (reference sequence). CDR3 length: 16 residues. CDR3 region: CATNSILTTYYNEQFF. CDR3 nucleotide sequence: TGTGCCACCAACTCGATCCTCACTACCTACTACAATGAGCAGTTCTTC.